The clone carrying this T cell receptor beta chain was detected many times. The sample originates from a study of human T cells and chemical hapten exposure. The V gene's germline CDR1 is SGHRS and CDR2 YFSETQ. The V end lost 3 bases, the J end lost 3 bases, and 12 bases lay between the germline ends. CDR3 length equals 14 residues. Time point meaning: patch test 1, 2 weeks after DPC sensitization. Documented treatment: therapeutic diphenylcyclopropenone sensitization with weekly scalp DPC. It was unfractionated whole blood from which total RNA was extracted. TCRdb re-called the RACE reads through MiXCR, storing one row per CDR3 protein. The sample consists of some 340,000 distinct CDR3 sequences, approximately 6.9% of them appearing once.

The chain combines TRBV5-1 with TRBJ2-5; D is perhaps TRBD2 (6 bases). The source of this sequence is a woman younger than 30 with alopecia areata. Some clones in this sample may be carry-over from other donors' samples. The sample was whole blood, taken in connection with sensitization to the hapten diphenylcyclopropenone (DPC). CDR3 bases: TGCGCCAGCAGCTCGGGGACTGCTGAAGAGACCCAGTACTTC. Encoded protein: CASSSGTAEETQYF.